One sample yielded the 26 T cell receptor beta chains listed below, sequenced in a study of human T cells and chemical hapten exposure. TCRdb independently ran MiXCR on the RACE reads; one entry per CDR3 protein. This sample has roughly 180,000 distinct CDR3 sequences, with around 22% found just once. The time point here: patch test 1, 2 weeks after DPC sensitization. Treatment denoted: therapeutic diphenylcyclopropenone sensitization with weekly scalp DPC. The specimen was whole blood, collected in connection with sensitization to the hapten diphenylcyclopropenone (DPC). The source is a woman between 45 and 60 years old with alopecia areata. Some clones in this sample may be carry-over from other donors' samples.

The chain combines TRBV18 with TRBJ2-3, with D possibly matching TRBD2 (5 bases). The germline V gene has CDR1 KGHSH and CDR2 LQKENI. The CDR3 is 16 amino acids. V lost 5 bases and J 0 bases, leaving 15 bases between the germline ends. CDR3 sequence reads: CASSKVFGVSTDTQYF. CDR3 in DNA: TGTGCCAGCTCAAAGGTTTTCGGGGTCAGCACAGATACGCAGTATTTT.

This clonotype has a handful of counts. This chain links TRBV5-6 with TRBJ2-1, with D possibly being TRBD2 (6 bases). V lost 2 bases to trimming and J lost 4 bases, with 13 bases between them. Germline CDR1 SGHDT, CDR2 YYEEEE. CDR3 size: 15 residues. CDR3 sequence (DNA): TGTGCCAGCAGCTTTGGCGGAGGGCCATACAATGAGCAGTTCTTC. This encodes CASSFGGGPYNEQFF.

This clonotype was recorded a few times. The rearrangement joins TRBV7-9 to TRBJ1-2; 9 bases line up with TRBD1. The CDR3 is made up of 15 amino acids. Unmatched junction bases numbered 13, after V lost 5 bases and J lost 9 bases. Germline loops: CDR1 SEHNR, CDR2 FQNEAQ (reference sequence). CDR3 nucleotide sequence: TGTGCCAGCAGCCCCCTGGACAGGGGCTATATGAGCTACACCTTC. Translation gives CASSPLDRGYMSYTF.

The chain couples TRBV7-9 to TRBJ2-5; D gene unclear. CDR3 size: 16 residues. Trimming left V 5 bases short and J 2 bases short, with 18 bases between. Germline-derived CDR1 and CDR2 are SEHNR and FQNEAQ (reference sequence). The CDR3: CASSQSSVAGQETQYF. DNA for the CDR3: TGTGCCAGCAGCCAATCCTCGGTGGCAGGACAAGAGACCCAGTACTTC.

The chain is built from TRBV19 and TRBJ2-2; TRBD2 matches at 7 bases. This CDR3 spans 14 amino acids. The junction had 7 bases not matched to a gene; V was cut back by 7 bases and J by 5 bases. Germline CDR1 and CDR2: LNHDA and SQIVND (reference sequence). CDR3 DNA: TGTGCCAGTAAAGGTCGGGGGGAGACCGGGGAGCTGTTTTTT. Translating gives CASKGRGETGELFF.

This clonotype was seen more than once but under ten times. This chain links TRBV7-2 with TRBJ2-3, with D perhaps matching TRBD1 or TRBD2 (5 bases each). This CDR3 comprises 16 residues. Germline CDR1 is SGHTA and CDR2 is FQGNSA. Between the trimmed V and J ends, which lost 3 bases and 6 bases, there was a span of 19 bases. In nucleotides, the CDR3 is TGTGCCAGCAGCTTGGACGGGGCTCCCCCTACCGATACGCAGTATTTT. It yields the protein CASSLDGAPPTDTQYF.

This sequence joins TRBV5-1 and TRBJ2-2, with D unclear. This CDR3 region has 13 residues. With 2 bases removed from V and 4 bases from J, the gap between germline ends came to 6 bases. The V gene's germline CDR1 is SGHRS and CDR2 YFSETQ. CDR3 amino acids: CASSLPSTGELFF. For the CDR3, the DNA is TGCGCCAGCAGCTTACCTAGCACCGGGGAGCTGTTTTTT.

This clonotype appeared a few times. The gene calls are TRBV20-1 and TRBJ2-3; 7 bases agree with TRBD1. Losses at the gene ends were 5 bases for V and 0 bases for J; bases not matched to a gene: 11. Per the germline V gene, CDR1 is DFQATT and CDR2 is SNEGSKA (reference sequence). The CDR3 length is 16 residues. The CDR3 coding sequence is TGCAGTGCTGAAAATGGTCGGGACAGAAGCACAGATACGCAGTATTTT. It encodes CSAENGRDRSTDTQYF.

V gene TRBV21-1 combines with J gene TRBJ2-3. TRBV21-1 counts as a pseudogene. The CDR3 totals 13 residues. CDR3 region: CASSKDGTDTQYF. The CDR3 DNA reads as TGTGCCAGCAGCAAAGACGGCACAGATACGCAGTATTTT.

This clonotype has just a few counts. CDR3 amino acids: CASSGGLAGGYNEQFF. CDR3 DNA: TGTGCCAGCAGTGGGGGCCTAGCGGGGGGTTACAATGAGCAGTTCTTC. The rearrangement joins TRBV2 to TRBJ2-1; 11 positions agree with TRBD2. The germline gives CDR1 SNHLY, CDR2 FYNNEI. The ends lost 4 bases at V and 4 bases at J; junction bases unmatched: 6. The CDR3 loop spans 16 amino acids.

This clonotype was recorded at least ten times. The chain couples TRBV3-1 to TRBJ1-1; D remains ambiguous. The CDR3 contains 13 residues. Germline CDR1 and CDR2: LGHDT and YNNKEL (reference sequence). Trimming took 3 bases from V and 4 from J, leaving 9 bases between them. CDR3 in amino acids: CASSQSDFTEAFF. DNA of the CDR3: TGTGCCAGCAGCCAGTCAGACTTCACTGAAGCTTTCTTT.

The V gene is TRBV5-5, the J gene TRBJ1-1; possibly TRBD1 for D (5 bases). Germline assignment: CDR1 SGHKS and CDR2 YYEKEE (reference sequence). The V and J ends lost 2 bases and 1 base respectively, with 12 bases between them. The CDR3 sequence is 15 residues long. The CDR3 spells CASSFRQLRNTEAFF. The CDR3 nucleotides are TGTGCCAGCAGCTTCCGACAGCTAAGGAACACTGAAGCTTTCTTT. Filled out from reference TRBV5-5 and TRBJ1-1, the complete variable domain reads DAGVTQSPTHLIKTRGQQVTLRCSPISGHKSVSWYQQVLGQGPQFIFQYYEKEERGRGNFPDRFSARQFPNYSSELNVNALLLGDSALYLCASSFRQLRNTEAFFGQGTRLTVV.

This rearrangement joins TRBV6-5 to TRBJ2-3, with 11 nucleotides matching TRBD2. CDR1 is MNHEY and CDR2 is SVGAGI in the germline V gene. The CDR3 spans 14 residues. The trim removed 7 bases at V and 4 bases at J, leaving 4 bases unmatched. CDR3 sequence reads: CASNRLAGPDTQYF. Written as DNA, the CDR3 is TGTGCCAGCAACCGACTAGCGGGACCAGATACGCAGTATTTT.

This clonotype was observed a few times. The chain is built from TRBV7-2 and TRBJ2-7; 9 nucleotides agree with TRBD1. Looked up from germline, CDR1 is SGHTA and CDR2 is FQGNSA. This CDR3 has 20 residues. Losses at the gene ends were 5 bases for V and 1 base for J; bases not matched to a gene: 21. CDR3 in DNA: TGTGCCAGCAGCCCCTGGGGCTTAAAGTTGACGACAGGGGGATCCTACGAGCAGTACTTC. Translation gives CASSPWGLKLTTGGSYEQYF.

This clonotype turned up a few times. The chain carries TRBV7-2 and TRBJ2-7; 7 nucleotides match TRBD2. Germline V gives CDR1 SGHTA, CDR2 FQGNSA. The CDR3 covers 15 residues. J was trimmed by 4 bases and V by 1 base; bases with no gene match: 7. The CDR3 protein is CASSLDSSGVYEQYF. The DNA for the CDR3 is TGTGCCAGCAGCTTAGATTCTAGCGGAGTTTACGAGCAGTACTTC.

This clonotype occurred a few times. The V and J genes are TRBV5-1 and TRBJ1-6; D ambiguous. This CDR3 is 11 amino acids long. Looked up from germline, CDR1 is SGHRS and CDR2 is YFSETQ. The V end lost 7 bases, the J end lost 8 bases, and 7 bases lay between the germline ends. The CDR3, as DNA: TGCGCCAGCGGACCCGATTCACCCCTCCACTTT. This codes for CASGPDSPLHF.

A few counts support this clonotype. CDR3 sequence (DNA): TGTGCCAGCAGCCCAGCGGGAGTTCGAGATACGCAGTATTTT. Translating gives CASSPAGVRDTQYF. V usage is TRBV2 and J usage is TRBJ2-3; TRBD2 agrees at 8 bases. The J segment lost 5 bases and the V segment lost 6 bases, leaving 7 bases of the junction unmatched. This CDR3 comprises 14 residues. CDR1 is SNHLY and CDR2 is FYNNEI in the germline V gene.

The V gene is TRBV12-3 or TRBV12-4, the J gene TRBJ1-5; a weak D match, TRBD1 (6 bases). The CDR3 contains 15 residues. V lost 5 bases to trimming and J lost 3 bases, with 14 bases between them. The chain's CDR3 is CASSPGAGINQPQHF. DNA of the CDR3: TGTGCCAGCAGTCCGGGGGCCGGAATCAATCAGCCCCAGCATTTT.

A single count supports this clonotype. DNA of the CDR3: TGTGCCAGCAACCGGGACGAAGCCCAAGAGACCCAGTACTTC. This encodes CASNRDEAQETQYF. This chain links TRBV3-1 with TRBJ2-5; D could derive from TRBD1 or TRBD2 (5 bases each). Between the trimmed V and J ends, which lost 7 bases and 1 base, there was a span of 13 bases. Germline V lookup: CDR1 LGHDT, CDR2 YNNKEL (reference sequence). This CDR3 is 14 amino acids long.

This clonotype has a handful of counts. The rearrangement uses TRBV20-1 and TRBJ2-2; D is uncertain. The CDR3 contains 13 residues. Trimming took off 6 bases at V and 2 bases at J, with 10 bases between the two ends. Germline V gene data show CDR1 as DFQATT and CDR2 as SNEGSKA (reference sequence). CDR3 nucleotides: TGCAGTGCACCGGAGCGAAACACCGGGGAGCTGTTTTTT. It yields the protein CSAPERNTGELFF.

The rearrangement uses TRBV10-3 and TRBJ1-1, with D possibly TRBD1 on 6 matching bases. The germline CDR1 and CDR2 sequences are ENHRY and SYGVKD. With 0 bases removed from V and 1 base from J, the gap between germline ends came to 9 bases. The CDR3 sequence is 15 residues long. CDR3 region: CAISESRGANTEAFF. The CDR3 DNA follows: TGTGCCATCAGTGAGTCGAGGGGGGCGAACACTGAAGCTTTCTTT.

This clonotype was counted between two and nine times. The CDR3 is CASSLEGGSNYGYTF. The CDR3 DNA follows: TGTGCCAGCAGCTTAGAGGGAGGGAGTAACTATGGCTACACCTTC. The V call is TRBV7-2, the J call TRBJ1-2, with unresolved D. The CDR3 sequence is 15 residues long. Germline V gives CDR1 SGHTA, CDR2 FQGNSA. Trimming removed 1 base from V and 1 base from J, with 10 bases in between.

This clonotype was counted only a few times. This chain links TRBV29-1 with TRBJ1-4; D is undetermined. CDR3 length equals 15 residues. The germline gives CDR1 SQVTM, CDR2 ANQGSEA. V lost 3 bases, J lost 0 bases, and 11 bases lay in between. This CDR3 reads CSVDDGVATNEKLFF. The CDR3 DNA reads TGCAGCGTTGATGATGGCGTTGCAACTAATGAAAAACTGTTTTTT.

J is TRBJ2-1 and V is TRBV7-9; D gene ambiguous. Germline V lookup: CDR1 SEHNR, CDR2 FQNEAQ (reference sequence). The CDR3 loop spans 14 amino acids. V was cut by 8 bases and J by 1 base, with 12 bases left in between. CDR3 DNA sequence: TGTGCCAGCGTGCCGCTCTTATCCTACAATGAGCAGTTCTTC. It yields the protein CASVPLLSYNEQFF.

This clonotype was seen a handful of times. This chain connects TRBV20-1 to TRBJ1-6; the match to TRBD1 covers 10 bases. V was pared by 3 bases and J by 5 bases, with 1 base of the junction left unmatched. The CDR3 sequence is 14 residues long. Germline V gives CDR1 DFQATT, CDR2 SNEGSKA (reference sequence). The CDR3 nucleotides are TGCAGTGCTAGCGGGACAGGGGATAATTCACCCCTCCACTTT. It specifies CSASGTGDNSPLHF.

Worth noting for this clonotype: One end of the junction fails to match germline, which may point to a read error. The genes are TRBV7-7 and TRBJ2-1; 7 bases match TRBD1. This CDR3 has 15 residues. Per germline, CDR1 SSHAT and CDR2 FNYEAQ (reference sequence). This chain's CDR3 is CASSPDRALLAEQFF. In DNA, the CDR3 is TGTGCTAGCAGCCCAGACAGGGCCCTACTGGCGGAGCAGTTCTTC.